This T cell receptor (beta chain) derives from a study of blood T cell repertoires in COVID-19. Living in 24 US areas, the participants were between roughly 18 and 89 years of age. The CDR3 is 15 residues long. With V trimmed by 2 bases and J by 8 bases, 6 bases remained unmatched. Germline CDR1 and CDR2: KGHSH and LQKENI. The assay was immunoSEQ multiplex PCR, and TCRdb's table has in-frame clones only and misses some. This sample has some 200,000 clones, with about four fifths found just once. J is TRBJ1-4 and V is TRBV18, with 9 bases lining up with TRBD1. This clonotype originated in a woman between 50 and 59 years old who had been exposed to COVID-19. The sample comprised PBMCs or T cells enriched from blood (not recorded which). For the CDR3, the DNA is TGTGCCAGCTCACCAGGGACAGGGATAAAGGAAAAACTGTTTTTT. It specifies CASSPGTGIKEKLFF.